The 18 T cell receptor beta chains below were found in one sample sequenced in a study of brain T cells in children with intractable seizures. Libraries were prepared by immunoSEQ multiplex PCR; TCRdb keeps only in-frame clonotypes and omits some of them. This sample has approximately 3,900 clones, with around 73% found just once. The sequenced cases were selected for having the highest brain T cell transcript signatures. Sequenced material: resected brain tissue, taken at surgery. The receptors stem from a girl aged 2 to 9 with Rasmussen encephalitis and intractable seizures.

V and J are TRBV7-6 and TRBJ1-1; D might be TRBD1 (5 bases). Between the trimmed V and J ends, which lost 5 bases and 2 bases, there was a span of 15 bases. The CDR3 consists of 15 residues. From germline, CDR1 is SGHVS and CDR2 FNYEAQ. DNA of the CDR3: TGTGCCAGCAGCCCCTTATCTGGGACCAACACTGAAGCTTTCTTT. Translation: CASSPLSGTNTEAFF.

V and J are TRBV11-2 and TRBJ1-6; D is unclear. The CDR3 has 15 residues. Trimming cost V 5 bases and J 7 bases, with 15 bases left between them. From germline, CDR1 is SGHAT and CDR2 FQNNGV. CDR3 coding DNA: TGTGCCAGCAGCCGCACGGATTCAAACAATTCACCCCTCCACTTT. It is translated as CASSRTDSNNSPLHF.

J is TRBJ1-1 and V is TRBV19; D is unclear. In germline, CDR1 is LNHDA, CDR2 SQIVND (reference sequence). V was cut by 5 bases and J by 1 base, with 8 bases left in between. The CDR3 runs 13 residues. The CDR3 nucleotides read TGTGCCAGTAGTGTTACAAAGAACACTGAAGCTTTCTTT. It specifies CASSVTKNTEAFF.

The chain has TRBV27 and TRBJ1-6; 7 nucleotides agree with TRBD1. Germline CDR1 reads MNHEY; CDR2 reads SMNVEV (reference sequence). The J segment lost 13 bases and the V segment lost 2 bases, leaving 20 bases of the junction unmatched. This CDR3 has 18 amino acids. CDR3 sequence (DNA): TGTGCCAGCAGTTTAGAGTCCGGCGACGGGACAGTCAGTGGGCCCCTCCACTTT. This codes for CASSLESGDGTVSGPLHF.

The J gene is TRBJ1-4, the V gene TRBV28; no clear D. This CDR3 is built from 13 residues. V dropped 5 bases and J dropped 4 bases, with 8 bases sitting between them. CDR1 and CDR2 from the germline V gene are MDHEN and SYDVKM. The CDR3 loop reads CASSAVYNEKLFF. Here the CDR3 DNA reads TGTGCCAGCAGTGCGGTTTATAATGAAAAACTGTTTTTT.

The J gene is TRBJ1-1, the V gene TRBV30; D uncertain. The germline gives CDR1 GTSNPN, CDR2 SVGIG (reference sequence). The CDR3 contains 14 residues. V was cut by 4 bases and J by 6 bases, with 18 bases left in between. The CDR3, as DNA: TGTGCCTGGACGAGGCGCGTACCGGTCCCTGAAGCTTTCTTT. Amino acid sequence: CAWTRRVPVPEAFF.

The chain uses TRBV2 and TRBJ1-2, with a weak D call TRBD1 (6 bases). This CDR3 is 16 amino acids long. V shed 6 bases and J shed 2 bases, with 19 bases lying between them. Germline V gives CDR1 SNHLY, CDR2 FYNNEI. CDR3 in DNA: TGTGCCAGCAGGGGTATGAGGGGGACTGGGAACTATGGCTACACCTTC. It yields the protein CASRGMRGTGNYGYTF.

This clone has just one count. The rearrangement joins TRBV4-2 to TRBJ1-6; TRBD1 matches at 7 bases. V trimming: 0 bases; J trimming: 8 bases; junction bases outside the gene matches: 10. CDR1 and CDR2 from the germline V gene are LGHNA and YNFKEQ. There are 17 residues in the CDR3. The CDR3 nucleotides read TGTGCCAGCAGCCAAGATTTAGGTACAGGGGCTCATTCACCCCTCCACTTT. Translated, it gives CASSQDLGTGAHSPLHF.

This clone was seen a few times. V and J are TRBV2 and TRBJ1-1; tentative D call: TRBD1 (6 bases). Trimming cost V 4 bases and J 5 bases, with 14 bases left between them. The CDR3 is made up of 14 amino acids. Germline V gives CDR1 SNHLY, CDR2 FYNNEI. The chain's CDR3 is CASSGGLTGTEAFF. In DNA, the CDR3 is TGTGCCAGCAGTGGGGGGCTGACGGGGACTGAAGCTTTCTTT.

The chain combines TRBV29-1 with TRBJ2-5; D gene uncertain. The CDR3 extends over 10 amino acids. Between the trimmed V and J ends, which lost 5 bases and 7 bases, there was a span of 8 bases. From germline, CDR1 is SQVTM and CDR2 ANQGSEA. CDR3 loop: CSVQKGTQYF. In DNA, the CDR3 is TGCAGCGTTCAAAAAGGGACCCAGTACTTC.

The rearrangement uses TRBV7-3 and TRBJ2-6, with D perhaps matching TRBD1 (5 bases). The germline CDR1 and CDR2 sequences are SGHTA and FQGTGA. The CDR3 extends over 18 amino acids. V was shortened by 1 base and J by 2 bases, with 15 bases between the two germline ends. CDR3 residues: CASSLIGQGQAGANVLTF. In DNA, the CDR3 is TGTGCCAGCAGCTTAATAGGGCAGGGCCAAGCTGGGGCCAACGTCCTGACTTTC.

The CDR3 DNA is TGTGCCAGCAGCTTAGAGGCGGGGATGAACACTGAAGCTTTCTTT. It encodes CASSLEAGMNTEAFF. The chain employs TRBV11-2 and TRBJ1-1; no definite D call. From germline, CDR1 is SGHAT and CDR2 FQNNGV. V was trimmed by 0 bases and J by 0 bases, leaving 8 bases between them. CDR3 length equals 15 residues.

A single count supports this clone. The gene calls are TRBV6-5 and TRBJ1-1; D is perhaps TRBD1 (6 bases). Germline CDR1 reads MNHEY; CDR2 reads SVGAGI. The CDR3 has 15 amino acids. V was trimmed by 5 bases and J by 1 base, leaving 14 bases between them. The CDR3 loop reads CASSPRGGRNTEAFF. For the CDR3, the DNA is TGTGCCAGCAGTCCCCGTGGGGGGCGGAACACTGAAGCTTTCTTT.

The chain couples TRBV11-2 to TRBJ1-6; 8 nucleotides line up with TRBD1. CDR1 is SGHAT and CDR2 is FQNNGV in the germline V gene. CDR3 size: 17 residues. V lost 2 bases to trimming and J lost 3 bases; unmatched junction nucleotides: 6. Here the CDR3 reads CASSLQAGGFYNSPLHF. The CDR3 nucleotides are TGTGCCAGCAGCTTACAGGCAGGGGGCTTCTATAATTCACCCCTCCACTTT.

The rearrangement links TRBV3-1 (or the pseudogene TRBV3-2) to TRBJ1-2; D remains unclear. Germline CDR1 LGHDT, CDR2 YNNKEL (reference sequence). The CDR3 spans 14 residues. V was pared by 3 bases and J by 6 bases, with 14 bases between. The CDR3 nucleotides are TGTGCCAGCAGCCAGAGCGGGGATCTGAATGGCTACACCTTC. It encodes CASSQSGDLNGYTF.

The chain recombines TRBV12-3 or TRBV12-4 with TRBJ1-1; D is undetermined. Trimming stripped 5 bases from V and 11 bases from J, with 15 bases between. There are 12 residues in the CDR3. Here the CDR3 DNA reads TGTGCCAGCAGTCTACCGAGGGTGCCGGCTTTCTTT. It specifies CASSLPRVPAFF.

This chain uses TRBV5-4 with TRBJ2-3; TRBD2 is a possible D gene (5 bases). CDR1 is SGHNT and CDR2 is YYREEE in the germline V gene (reference sequence). Trimming shortened V by 4 bases and J by 5 bases, and 11 bases separated the two germline ends. The CDR3 has 13 amino acids. The CDR3, as DNA: TGTGCCAGCAGCACCGGACTGGAAGATACGCAGTATTTT. Amino acid sequence: CASSTGLEDTQYF.

The chain is built from TRBV5-1 and TRBJ1-5; D gene uncertain. Germline V gives CDR1 SGHRS, CDR2 YFSETQ. Trimming shortened V by 0 bases and J by 0 bases, and 4 bases separated the two germline ends. This CDR3 contains 14 residues. The CDR3 nucleotides are TGCGCCAGCAGCTTGGGGACTAGCAATCAGCCCCAGCATTTT. Its translation: CASSLGTSNQPQHF.